This T cell receptor (beta chain) is from a study of cytomegalovirus exposure and HLA in healthy donors. A multiplex PCR was run with 60 Vbeta primers and 13 Jbeta primers. The table came from immunoSEQ multiplex PCR; TCRdb's copy has only in-frame clones and leaves some out. The sample lists more than 85,000 clones, about 74% seen once, with about 4.3% in the top ten. After removal of 9 bases from V and 7 bases from J, the junction contained 8 bases not matched to a gene. The CDR3 runs to 12 residues. CDR1 and CDR2 from the germline V gene are LNHDA and SQIVND (reference sequence). The sample was PBMCs. This chain links TRBV19 with TRBJ2-5, with 7 nucleotides matching TRBD2. The sequence was obtained from a woman aged 18-35 years in good health and CMV-seropositive. CDR3 loop: CARGGSEGTQYF. The CDR3 region has the DNA TGTGCCAGAGGCGGGAGCGAGGGGACCCAGTACTTC.